This TCR beta chain was profiled in a study of CD8 T cells in Susac syndrome. The CDR3 consists of 15 residues. V was clipped by 1 base and J by 2 bases; unmatched bases: 5. Germline assignment: CDR1 MGHRA and CDR2 YSYEKL. Negative magnetic isolation gave CD8+ and CD4+ cells; FACS enriched CD8+ TEMRA. RNA totalling about 0.45 to 1 ug underwent reverse transcription with random hexamers. TCRdb ran MiXCR on the immunoSEQ multiplex PCR reads and lists one entry per CDR3 protein. Of about 400,000 distinct CDR3 sequences listed, 75% to 90% were seen once; the top ten hold about 0.12%. Sequenced material: CD8+ T cells from PBMCs. The chain links TRBV4-1 to TRBJ2-7, with 7 bases that match TRBD2. This sequence was found in a human donor with multiple sclerosis. CDR3 sequence: CASSQVGGGAYEQYF. The CDR3 DNA reads as TGCGCCAGCAGCCAAGTAGGTGGGGGGGCCTACGAGCAGTACTTC.